This T cell receptor beta chain derives from a study of PD-1 blockade in classical Hodgkin lymphoma. Sequencing was performed with immunoSEQ multiplex PCR; in TCRdb, only in-frame clones are kept and a portion is missing. The sample has some 28,000 clones, 89% seen once. Stated time point: newly diagnosed, previously untreated cHL patient sample. Magnetic negative selection served to purify CD4+ T cells out of PBMCs that had been thawed. Sequencing was performed on CD4+ T cells from blood. This TCR was sampled from a human donor with classical Hodgkin lymphoma.

CDR3 in amino acids: CASSVRGGEKLFF. CDR3 nucleotides: TGTGCCAGCAGCGTACGCGGGGGGGAAAAACTGTTTTTT. The chain employs TRBV9 and TRBJ1-4, with TRBD1 as a possible D gene (5 bases). Germline V lookup: CDR1 SGDLS, CDR2 YYNGEE. CDR3 length equals 13 residues. Trimming took off 1 base at V and 8 bases at J, with 9 bases between the two ends.